What follows describes a single TCR beta chain. Its antigen is not known. Carried by the TCR beta cDNA libraries were unique molecular identifiers. The source material, 1 to 10 million T cells, gave rise to about 520,000 cDNA molecules. Each CDR3 protein gets one entry after TCRdb re-called the PCR reads with MiXCR. The table includes fewer than 600,000 distinct CDR3 sequences, under 55% detected once. CDR1 and CDR2 from the germline V gene are SGHRS and YFSETQ. There are 13 residues in the CDR3. Trimming took off 3 bases at V and 6 bases at J, with 10 bases between the two ends. The source of the sample is a study of post-analysis software for immune sequencing data. Study background: The disease courses covered relapsing-remitting, secondary progressive and progressive-relapsing multiple sclerosis. Points from the study as a whole: Controls showed lower frequencies than patients for a handful of TRBV segments, and TRBV5-6, TRBV5-1 and TRBV20-1 were among these. For normalized Chao1 diversity, multiple sclerosis patients scored significantly lower than controls did. F measure grouped same-batch samples tightly together.

Source material: blood. V and J are TRBV5-1 and TRBJ2-1, with D unclear. The receptor was derived from a girl between 10 and 17 years old with multiple sclerosis. DNA for the CDR3: TGCGCCAGCAGCTCGCCCCCTGTCAATGAGCAGTTCTTC. This gives the protein CASSSPPVNEQFF.